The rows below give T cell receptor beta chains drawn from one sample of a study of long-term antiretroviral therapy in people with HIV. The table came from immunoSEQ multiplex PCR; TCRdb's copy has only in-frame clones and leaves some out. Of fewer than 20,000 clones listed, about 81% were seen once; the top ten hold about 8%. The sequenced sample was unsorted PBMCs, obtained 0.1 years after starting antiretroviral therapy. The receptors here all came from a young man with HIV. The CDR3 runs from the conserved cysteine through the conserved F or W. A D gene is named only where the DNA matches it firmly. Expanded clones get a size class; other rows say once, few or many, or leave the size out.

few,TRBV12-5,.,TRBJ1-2,CASGWVGANYGYTF,TGTGCTAGTGGGTGGGTGGGGGCGAACTATGGCTACACCTTC
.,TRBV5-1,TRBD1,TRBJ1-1,CASRTGDQNTEAFF,TGCGCCAGCAGGACAGGGGACCAGAACACTGAAGCTTTCTTT
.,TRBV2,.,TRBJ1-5,CASSLNQPQHF,TGTGCCAGCAGTCTAAATCAGCCCCAGCATTTT
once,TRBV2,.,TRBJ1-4,CATQGSDWNEKLFF,TGTGCCACCCAAGGATCGGATTGGAATGAAAAACTGTTTTTT
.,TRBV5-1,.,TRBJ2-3,CASSAGPPDTQYF,TGCGCCAGCAGTGCGGGTCCCCCAGATACGCAGTATTTT
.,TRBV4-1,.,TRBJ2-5,CASSQEGEETQYF,TGCGCCAGCAGCCAAGAGGGGGAAGAGACCCAGTACTTC
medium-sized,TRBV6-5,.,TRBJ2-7,CATRDLHYEQYF,TGTGCCACGAGGGACTTACACTACGAGCAGTACTTC
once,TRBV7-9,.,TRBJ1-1,CASQWQLEAFF,TGTGCCAGCCAGTGGCAGCTTGAAGCTTTCTTT
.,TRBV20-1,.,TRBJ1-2,CSANYGYTF,TGCAGTGCCAACTATGGCTACACCTTC
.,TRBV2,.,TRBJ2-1,CASSAGDSSYNEQFF,TGTGCCAGCAGCGCTGGCGACAGTTCTTACAATGAGCAGTTCTTC
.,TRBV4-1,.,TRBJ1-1,CASSQDPQEVNTEAFF,TGCGCCAGCAGCCAAGATCCCCAGGAGGTGAACACTGAAGCTTTCTTT
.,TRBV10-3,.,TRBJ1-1,CAMANRSATEAFF,TGTGCCATGGCTAACCGGTCAGCCACTGAAGCTTTCTTT
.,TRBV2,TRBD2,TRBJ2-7,CASIGGGRYSYEQYF,TGTGCCAGCATCGGGGGGGGTAGATACTCCTACGAGCAGTACTTC
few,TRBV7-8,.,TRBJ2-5,CASSYYPYQETQYF,TGTGCCAGCAGCTATTATCCGTACCAAGAGACCCAGTACTTC
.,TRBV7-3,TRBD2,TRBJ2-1,CASSRGGSGDNEQFF,TGTGCCAGCAGTCGGGGTGGTAGCGGGGACAATGAGCAGTTCTTC
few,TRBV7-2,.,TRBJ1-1,CASSLDSGGAFF,TGTGCCAGCAGCTTAGACAGCGGAGGAGCTTTCTTT
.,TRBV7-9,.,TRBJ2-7,CASSPTARLGQYF,TGTGCCAGCAGCCCGACTGCCCGACTCGGGCAGTACTTC
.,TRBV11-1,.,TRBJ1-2,CASSHQGLYGYTF,TGTGCCAGCAGTCATCAGGGGCTCTATGGCTACACCTTC
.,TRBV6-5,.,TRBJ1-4,CASSHGQKLFF,TGTGCCAGCAGTCATGGACAAAAACTGTTTTTT
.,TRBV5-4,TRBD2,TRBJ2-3,CASSSPGGDTQYF,TGTGCCAGCAGCTCCCCGGGGGGAGATACGCAGTATTTT
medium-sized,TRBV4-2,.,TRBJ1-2,CASSHGYGYTF,TGTGCCAGCAGCCATGGTTATGGCTACACCTTC
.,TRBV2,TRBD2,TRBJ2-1,CASGDRTPGLAGNEQFF,TGTGCCAGCGGTGATCGCACTCCGGGACTAGCGGGTAATGAGCAGTTCTTC
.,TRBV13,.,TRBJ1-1,CASSLSPARMNTEAFF,TGTGCCAGCAGCTTATCCCCGGCCAGGATGAACACTGAAGCTTTCTTT
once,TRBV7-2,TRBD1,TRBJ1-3,CASSLDSGGTGNTIYF,TGTGCCAGCAGCTTGGACTCAGGGGGAACTGGAAACACCATATATTTT
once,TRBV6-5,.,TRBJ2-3,CASSPTGPTDTQYF,TGTGCCAGCAGCCCTACAGGGCCCACAGATACGCAGTATTTT
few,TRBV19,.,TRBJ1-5,CASTTRTSGGLGSDQPQHF,TGTGCCAGTACCACGAGGACCTCGGGGGGATTGGGCTCGGATCAGCCCCAGCATTTT
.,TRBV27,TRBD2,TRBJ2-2,CASRTSGGRGIGELFF,TGTGCCAGTCGGACTAGCGGGGGTCGTGGAATCGGGGAGCTGTTTTTT
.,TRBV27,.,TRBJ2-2,CASSLLWGSGELFF,TGTGCCAGCAGTTTACTTTGGGGTTCCGGGGAGCTGTTTTTT
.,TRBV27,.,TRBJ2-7,CASSPASIYEQYF,TGTGCCAGCAGTCCAGCGTCGATCTACGAGCAGTACTTC
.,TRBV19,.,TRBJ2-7,CASSRPDHYEQYF,TGTGCCAGTAGTAGGCCAGACCACTACGAGCAGTACTTC
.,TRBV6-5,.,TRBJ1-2,CASSSGRIYGYTF,TGTGCCAGCAGTTCTGGACGGATCTATGGCTACACCTTC
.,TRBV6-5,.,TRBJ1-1,CASRNKPPGDTEAFF,TGTGCCAGCAGAAACAAACCCCCAGGGGACACTGAAGCTTTCTTT
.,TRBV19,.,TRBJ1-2,CASKITGAGGYTF,TGTGCCAGTAAAATAACCGGGGCCGGTGGCTACACCTTC
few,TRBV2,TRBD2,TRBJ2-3,CASSALGLAGDTQYF,TGTGCCAGCAGCGCACTGGGACTAGCGGGAGATACGCAGTATTTT
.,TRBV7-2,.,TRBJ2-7,CASSLLAVRSYEQYF,TGTGCCAGCAGCTTATTAGCGGTAAGGTCCTACGAGCAGTACTTC
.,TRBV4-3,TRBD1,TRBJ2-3,CASSQDLGGLGQGWNF,TGCGCCAGCAGCCAAGATCTTGGAGGTTTAGGACAGGGTTGGAATTTT
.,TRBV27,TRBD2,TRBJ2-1,CASSFKPGLGGGVSYNEQFF,TGTGCCAGCAGTTTTAAGCCGGGACTAGGAGGTGGAGTGTCCTACAATGAGCAGTTCTTC
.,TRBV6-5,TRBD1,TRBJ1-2,CASSYRTGGGYTF,TGTGCCAGCAGTTACCGGACAGGGGGTGGCTACACCTTC
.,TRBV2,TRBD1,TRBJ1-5,CASGGDREGGQPQHF,TGTGCCAGCGGGGGGGACAGGGAAGGTGGCCAGCCCCAGCATTTT
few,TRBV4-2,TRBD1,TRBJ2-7,CASSLRTGGDRDEQYF,TGTGCCAGCAGCCTTCGGACAGGAGGTGATCGTGACGAGCAGTACTTC
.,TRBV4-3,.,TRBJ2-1,CASSQETSSSYNEQFF,TGCGCCAGCAGCCAAGAAACTAGCAGCTCCTACAATGAGCAGTTCTTC
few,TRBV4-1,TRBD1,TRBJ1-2,CASSLRTGAGYTF,TGCGCCAGCAGCCTTAGGACAGGGGCTGGCTACACCTTC
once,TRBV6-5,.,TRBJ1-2,CASSLSAMAGYTF,TGTGCCAGCAGTTTGTCAGCAATGGCGGGCTACACCTTC
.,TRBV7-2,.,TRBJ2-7,CASSPEGGEYEQYF,TGTGCCAGCAGCCCGGAAGGGGGGGAATACGAGCAGTACTTC
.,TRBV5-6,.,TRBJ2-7,CASSSLIRYEQYF,TGTGCCAGCAGCTCGCTGATTCGCTACGAGCAGTACTTC
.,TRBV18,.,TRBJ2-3,CASSPPPRDTQYF,TGTGCCAGCTCACCACCGCCCCGGGATACGCAGTATTTT
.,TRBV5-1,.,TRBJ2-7,CASSLAGDLESYLRYEQYF,TGCGCCAGCAGCTTGGCCGGTGATTTAGAAAGTTATCTTCGCTACGAGCAGTACTTC